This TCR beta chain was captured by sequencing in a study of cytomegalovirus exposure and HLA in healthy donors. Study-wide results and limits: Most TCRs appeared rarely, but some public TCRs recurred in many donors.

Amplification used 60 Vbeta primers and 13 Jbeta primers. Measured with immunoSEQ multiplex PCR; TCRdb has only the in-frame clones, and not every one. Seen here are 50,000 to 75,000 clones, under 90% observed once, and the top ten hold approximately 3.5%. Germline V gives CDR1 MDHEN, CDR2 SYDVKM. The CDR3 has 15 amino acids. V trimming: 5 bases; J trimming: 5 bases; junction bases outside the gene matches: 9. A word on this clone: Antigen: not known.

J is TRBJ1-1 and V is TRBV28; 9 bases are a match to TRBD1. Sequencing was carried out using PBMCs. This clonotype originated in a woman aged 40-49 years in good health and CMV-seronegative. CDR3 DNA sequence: TGTGCCAGCAGTCCCGGGACAGGGCAGGTTACTGAAGCTTTCTTT. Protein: CASSPGTGQVTEAFF.